This T cell receptor (beta chain) emerged from a study of T cells in localized non-small cell lung cancer. A remark on this clone: The antigen remains undetermined.

Sequenced by immunoSEQ multiplex PCR; TCRdb stores in-frame clones only, minus some. The top ten clones hold more than 13% of a sample with about 26,000 clones, about 85% of them seen once. The study, taken as a whole, reports: Clonality of T cells reached its maximum in uninvolved adjacent lung, surpassing tumor. Increased T cell density in blood showed an association with longer overall survival. Heterogeneity stays possible, as sequencing covered only one tumor region.

Losses at the gene ends were 4 bases for V and 7 bases for J; bases not matched to a gene: 14. In germline, CDR1 is SEHNR, CDR2 FQNEAQ (reference sequence). This CDR3 spans 16 amino acids. Material: peripheral blood, obtained before any cancer treatment. The J gene is TRBJ1-2, the V gene TRBV7-9; 8 positions agree with TRBD1. The receptor was derived from a female donor older than 55 with stage II squamous cell lung carcinoma. CDR3 sequence: CASSSLLFDRGGGYTF. The CDR3 nucleotides are TGTGCCAGCAGCTCCCTCCTCTTCGACAGGGGAGGTGGCTACACCTTC. The full variable domain, in which reference TRBV7-9 and TRBJ1-2 provide the parts outside the CDR3, is DTGVSQNPRHKITKRGQNVTFRCDPISEHNRLYWYRQTLGQGPEFLTYFQNEAQLEKSRLLSDRFSAERPKGSFSTLEIQRTEQGDSAMYLCASSSLLFDRGGGYTFGSGTRLTVV.